Listed here are 2 T cell receptor beta chains from one sample, sequenced in a study of CD8 T cells in ankylosing spondylitis. TCRdb itself ran the 5' RACE reads through MiXCR, one entry per CDR3 protein. Of about 160,000 distinct CDR3 sequences detected, approximately 20% appear once; the ten largest clones hold about 8.2%. The sequenced sample was blood, either unsorted or a sorted T cell fraction (not recorded which). The receptor set was obtained from a male donor with ankylosing spondylitis or in good health (not recorded which).

In nucleotides, the CDR3 is TGTGCCAGCAGCCAAAAGGGGGCCCACTACGAGCAGTACTTC. Protein: CASSQKGAHYEQYF. The rearrangement links TRBV16 to TRBJ2-7; 7 nucleotides agree with TRBD1. Germline CDR1 KGHSY, CDR2 FQNENV. V lost 2 bases, J lost 3 bases, and 4 bases stayed unmatched. This CDR3 is 14 amino acids long.

This sequence joins TRBV20-1 and TRBJ2-7, with D uncertain. V lost 3 bases and J 3 bases, leaving 9 bases between the germline ends. The length of the CDR3 is 12 residues. CDR1 is DFQATT, CDR2 SNEGSKA, per germline (reference sequence). The CDR3 bases are TGCAGTGCTAGGATATCTTACTACGAGCAGTACTTC. This translates into CSARISYYEQYF.